Listed below are T cell receptor delta chains from one sample, sequenced in a study of gammadelta T cells in human blood. TCRdb re-processed the RT-PCR reads using CATT. The data contain around 340 delta-chain clones, approximately 19% of them singletons. Sequencing used Vgamma9Vdelta2 gamma-delta T cells from fetal blood. All receptors come from a human fetus. Each CDR3 is given with its conserved first and last residue. D genes are given only for firm matches. Size is omitted from some rows. Given values are once, few, many or a class for expanded clones.

j_gene,d_gene,v_gene,abundance,CDR3aa,CDR3nt
TRDJ3,TRDD3,TRDV2,.,CACDTLGVTSSWDTRQMFF,TGTGCCTGTGACACCCTGGGGGTTACAAGCTCCTGGGACACCCGACAGATGTTTTTC
TRDJ3,TRDD3,TRDV2,hyperexpanded,CACDTGDWGMKAWDTRQMFF,TGTGCCTGTGACACGGGGGACTGGGGGATGAAGGCCTGGGACACCCGACAGATGTTTTTC
TRDJ3,TRDD3,TRDV2,few,CACDTVGGYDTRQMFF,TGTGCCTGTGACACCGTTGGGGGATACGACACCCGACAGATGTTTTTC
TRDJ1,TRDD3,TRDV2,.,CACDTVEAGGYTDKLIF,TGTGCCTGTGACACCGTGGAGGCTGGGGGATACACCGATAAACTCATCTTT
TRDJ3,TRDD3,TRDV2,hyperexpanded,CACDPVLGDTTWDTRQMFF,TGTGCCTGTGACCCCGTACTGGGGGATACGACCTGGGACACCCGACAGATGTTTTTC
TRDJ3,TRDD3,TRDV2,few,CACDRLGDTTWDTRQMFF,TGTGCCTGTGACAGACTGGGGGATACGACCTGGGACACCCGACAGATGTTTTTC
TRDJ3,TRDD3,TRDV2,medium-sized,CACDTGGIRAWDTRQMFF,TGTGCCTGTGACACTGGGGGGATACGGGCCTGGGACACCCGACAGATGTTTTTC
TRDJ1,.,TRAV38-2/DV8,few,CAYRSGARGELIF,TGTGCTTATAGGAGCGGTGCCCGGGGTGAACTCATCTTT
TRDJ3,TRDD3,TRDV2,hyperexpanded,CACDTVLGDRSWDTRQMFF,TGTGCCTGTGACACCGTACTGGGGGACCGCTCCTGGGACACCCGACAGATGTTTTTC
TRDJ2,.,TRDV2,few,CATVGVTAQLFF,TGTGCCACCGTGGGGGTGACAGCACAACTCTTCTTT
TRDJ3,TRDD3,TRDV2,hyperexpanded,CACDILGDTWDTRQMFF,TGTGCCTGTGACATACTGGGGGATACCTGGGACACCCGACAGATGTTTTTC
TRDJ1,.,TRDV1,few,CALGTFLRAPLYTDKLIF,TGTGCTCTTGGGACTTTCCTGAGGGCTCCCTTGTACACCGATAAACTCATCTTT
TRDJ1,.,TRDV2,large,CACDTWGTDKLIF,TGTGCCTGTGACACCTGGGGGACCGATAAACTCATCTTT
TRDJ3,TRDD3,TRDV2,large,CACDTGGYRSSWDTRQMFF,TGTGCCTGTGACACTGGGGGATACCGGAGCTCCTGGGACACCCGACAGATGTTTTTC
TRDJ2,TRDD3,TRDV2,hyperexpanded,CACDVLGDTAQLFF,TGTGCCTGTGACGTACTGGGGGATACAGCACAACTCTTCTTT
TRDJ2,TRDD3,TRDV2,few,CACDTVLGDTAQLFF,TGTGCCTGTGACACCGTACTGGGGGATACAGCACAACTCTTCTTT
TRDJ2,TRDD3,TRDV2,.,CACDTLLGGYRGTAKLFF,TGTGCCTGTGACACGCTGTTAGGGGGATACCGGGGGACAGCTAAACTCTTCTTT